This T cell receptor beta chain stems from a study of T cells in Graves' hyperthyroidism and ophthalmopathy. Regions amplified from RNA transcripts were the TCR beta CDR3 regions. The TCR CDR3 was amplified in a first-round RT-PCR using the HTBI primer set. TCRdb recomputed calls from the multiplex PCR reads with MiXCR, one row per CDR3 protein. Among a few hundred thousand distinct CDR3 sequences, around a sixth were seen once, and the ten largest hold approximately 7.4%. Not enrolled were patients with uncontrolled infection, other autoimmune disease, pregnancy or lactation. Orbital computed tomography, thyroid ultrasound, serum thyroxine and TRAb, and clinical symptoms together informed the diagnoses. This clonotype has only a few counts. What was sequenced was blood. The clonotype was recovered from a woman between 25 and 40 years old with Graves' hyperthyroidism.

The CDR3 coding sequence is TGTGCCAGCAGCCAAAGGGGCCAGAGGGAAGGGACCCAGTACTTC. Protein product: CASSQRGQREGTQYF. The chain has TRBV7-9 and TRBJ2-5; possibly TRBD1 or TRBD2 for D (5 bases each). Germline CDR1 reads SEHNR; CDR2 reads FQNEAQ (reference sequence). This CDR3 is 15 amino acids long. Trimming took off 5 bases at V and 7 bases at J, with 20 bases between the two ends.